Listed below are T cell receptor beta chains from one sample, sequenced in a study of T-cell memory formation after mild COVID-19. Each CDR3 protein is one row after TCRdb ran MiXCR on the 5' RACE reads. Altogether fewer than 150,000 distinct CDR3 sequences are present, 22% being singletons, with the ten largest covering around 41%. Sequences were obtained from PBMCs or a T cell subset sorted from them (not recorded which). These receptors originate from a man aged 18 to 30 who had mild COVID-19 (a few samples of this study predate the infection). Cell type and time point are not known. Both conserved end residues are part of each CDR3. Fields, in order: V gene, D gene, clone size, J gene, CDR3 DNA, CDR3 protein. The D gene is left open where the match is weak. Some rows have no size entry. The others give once, few or many, or a class for an expanded clone.

TRBV7-9	TRBD2	.	TRBJ2-3	TGTGCCAGCAGCCCCCGGACTAGCGGGGTCCCAGATACGCAGTATTTT	CASSPRTSGVPDTQYF
TRBV29-1	.	few	TRBJ1-2	TGCAGCGTTGAAGGGTATTCATGGGAGAGAGGCTACACCTTC	CSVEGYSWERGYTF
TRBV5-1	.	few	TRBJ2-7	TGCGCCAGCAGCCGCCGCGTCCGTTATTACGAGCAGTACTTC	CASSRRVRYYEQYF
TRBV5-4	TRBD2	few	TRBJ2-1	TGTGCCAGCAGCGGCGGGGGGTACTACGATGAGCAGTTCTTC	CASSGGGYYDEQFF
TRBV5-1	.	few	TRBJ2-7	TGCGCCAGCAGCTTGGAGGTGGACAGTCCCTACGAGCAGTACTTC	CASSLEVDSPYEQYF
TRBV6-1	TRBD2	.	TRBJ2-1	TGTGCCAGCAGTGAGTTCCCGGTGGCGGGGGGGCCCTACAATGAGCAGTTCTTC	CASSEFPVAGGPYNEQFF
TRBV18	.	few	TRBJ1-6	TGTGCCAGCTCACCACCGTACGGGGACGGTTCACCCCTCCACTTT	CASSPPYGDGSPLHF
TRBV4-1	.	few	TRBJ1-5	TGCGCCAGCAGCCAAAGGGGGGCCGTAGACCAGCCCCAGCATTTT	CASSQRGAVDQPQHF
TRBV5-1	TRBD2	few	TRBJ2-1	TGCGCCAGCAGCCCGGCGGGACTAGCGGGGGGGGCGAGCTCCTACAATGAGCAGTTCTTC	CASSPAGLAGGASSYNEQFF
TRBV7-8	.	few	TRBJ2-5	TGTGCCAGCAGCTTGTACCAAGAGACCCAGTACTTC	CASSLYQETQYF
TRBV7-9	TRBD2	.	TRBJ2-5	TGTGCCAGCAGCTTCGGGACTACCAAAGAGACCCAGTACTTC	CASSFGTTKETQYF
TRBV6-6	.	few	TRBJ2-5	TGTGCCAGCAGTTACTCTGGGCAGGACACGTACCAAGAGACCCAGTACTTC	CASSYSGQDTYQETQYF
TRBV20-1	TRBD1	.	TRBJ1-5	TGCAGTGCTAGAGAGTGGCGACAGGGGCAGCCCCAGCATTTT	CSAREWRQGQPQHF
TRBV12-3/TRBV12-4	.	few	TRBJ2-1	TGTGCCAGCAGTTATTCCGGGGACTACAATGAGCAGTTCTTC	CASSYSGDYNEQFF
TRBV12-3/TRBV12-4	TRBD1	many	TRBJ2-1	TGTGCCAGCAGTTTCCCTGCCGGGACAGGGGACAATGAGCAGTTCTTC	CASSFPAGTGDNEQFF
TRBV6-2/TRBV6-3	TRBD1	few	TRBJ1-2	TGTGCCAGCAGTTACTCCTCGGGACAGAGCATTATCAACTATGGCTACACCTTC	CASSYSSGQSIINYGYTF
TRBV7-9	.	few	TRBJ2-7	TGTGCCAGCAGCTTAGGTGTGGGGAGCTCCTACGAGCAGTACTTC	CASSLGVGSSYEQYF
TRBV9	TRBD1	few	TRBJ2-3	TGTGCCAGCAGGAAGAAGACAGGGGCGGCAGATACGCAGTATTTT	CASRKKTGAADTQYF
TRBV4-1	.	.	TRBJ2-1	TGCGCCAGCAGCCTAACCTCCGGCGACAGCTCCTACAATGAGCAGTTCTTC	CASSLTSGDSSYNEQFF
TRBV10-1	TRBD1	.	TRBJ2-3	TGCGCCAGCAGTGAGTGGACAGGGGAAACAGATACGCAGTATTTT	CASSEWTGETDTQYF